This paragraph reports one T cell receptor (beta chain). Its antigen is still unknown. Base-call qualities are not available, and no considerably larger clone is one nucleotide away. For sequencing of the TCRbeta CDR3 region, genomic DNA was extracted from the sorted cells. The immunoSEQ Assay was used to sequence the TCRbeta CDR3 regions. Held by TCRdb, this immuneACCESS table contains in-frame sequences only and omits some clones. Under half of the omission traces to an unresolved V gene where checked; the cause of the rest is unknown. The sample profile shows about 60,000 clones; approximately 86% of them were found once. Less than 0.6% of the sample goes to the ten largest clones. This sample was taken from a study of OX40 agonist ivuxolimab in advanced cancers. Study-level background: The costimulatory receptor OX40 (CD134) was targeted by ivuxolimab, a fully human IgG2 agonistic monoclonal antibody. Intravenous ivuxolimab was administered to patients every 2 weeks at six dose levels: 0.01, 0.1, 0.3, 1.5, 3 and 10 mg/kg. Of the 50 to 55 dose-escalation patients, hepatocellular carcinoma was present in approximately 20, melanoma in approximately 15, renal cell carcinoma in 9 and head and neck cancer in 9. A male proportion of 75% to 85% and a mean age of around 60 years, ranging from roughly 20 to 80, were recorded for the dose-escalation cohort. Patients were allowed to have had prior anti-PD-1, anti-PD-L1 or anti-CTLA-4 therapy, and approximately 39% of the dose-escalation patients had been treated with checkpoint inhibitors. Partial responses occurred in three dose-escalation patients, of whom one had hepatocellular carcinoma and two had cutaneous melanoma. Peripheral TCRbeta sequencing was intended to test whether TCR sequence diversity was altered and clonal T-cell expansion was caused by ivuxolimab. The monotherapy dose-escalation portion (N of about 49 patients) of the phase I ivuxolimab trial is reported in the paper.

The germline V gene encodes CDR1 MGHRA and CDR2 YSYEKL. Germline trimming amounts to 3 bases on V and 5 bases on J, with 6 as the count of junction bases outside the gene matches. The CDR3 numbers 15 residues from cysteine through phenylalanine. The kept DNA is CDR3 alone, 45 bases in frame from the first base. Patients with autoimmune disease history or receiving systemic immunosuppression were excluded from the trial. Peripheral blood for TCR sequencing was collected from all dose cohorts at baseline, on cycle 4 day 1, and on cycle 7 day 1. Samples came from an open-label, multicenter, first-in-human phase I dose-escalation trial of ivuxolimab. The trial enrolled adults with locally advanced or metastatic head and neck squamous cell, hepatocellular, melanoma or renal cell carcinoma. Before TCR sequencing, CD4+ T cells and CD8+ T cells from peripheral blood were sorted into separate populations.

Summary of the overall study and its limitations: At doses of 0.1 to 3.0 mg/kg, clonal expansion of both CD4+ and CD8+ blood T cells was observed from baseline to week 6. Low levels of normalized T-cell clonal expansion were also shown by some nonresponding patients. The antigen specificity of the peripheral T cells that underwent clonal expansion was not determined. In partial responders in the 0.1-3.0 mg/kg groups, normalized peripheral clonal expansion was found to be among the lowest, especially among CD8+ T cells. On average, CD8+ T cells showed more expanded clones than CD4+ T cells after ivuxolimab.

The receptor was derived from an adult with an advanced solid tumor such as melanoma, head and neck, liver or kidney cancer. The chain is encoded by TRBV4-1 joined to TRBJ1-1; 10 bases in the middle match TRBD1. This specimen was CD4+ or CD8+ T cells sorted from blood, taken in a trial of the OX40 agonist ivuxolimab. The CDR3 sequence is CASSQTGQGETEAFF. DNA sequence: TGCGCCAGCAGCCAGACCGGACAGGGGGAGACTGAAGCTTTCTTT.